These 2 T cell receptor beta chains were sequenced from one sample in a study of identical twins. In TCRdb, the 5' RACE reads were re-called with MiXCR into one record per CDR3 protein. In the table there are fewer than 650,000 distinct CDR3 sequences, 7.5% to 10% of which are singletons. The same data also contributed to another study, on yellow fever vaccine responses in identical twins.

Sequencing was carried out using PBMCs. These receptors came from a woman aged 18-30 years in good health.

This clonotype has a count of ten or more. V is TRBV28 and J is TRBJ2-1, with TRBD2 matching over 14 bases. Losses at the gene ends were 5 bases for V and 8 bases for J; bases not matched to a gene: 11. Per the germline V gene, CDR1 is MDHEN and CDR2 is SYDVKM. This CDR3 comprises 17 residues. The CDR3 reads CASSPGTRLAGGDEQFF. The CDR3 bases are TGTGCCAGCAGTCCGGGAACACGACTAGCGGGGGGGGATGAGCAGTTCTTC.

This clonotype was detected only a few times. The CDR3 sequence: CASSQDRATSTDTQYF. The CDR3 nucleotides are TGCGCCAGCAGCCAAGATCGGGCGACTAGCACAGATACGCAGTATTTT. The chain is built from TRBV4-3 and TRBJ2-3; D gene ambiguous. CDR1 and CDR2 (germline): LGHNA, YSLEER. Trimming removed 0 bases at V and 0 bases at J, with 10 bases between. This CDR3 contains 16 residues.